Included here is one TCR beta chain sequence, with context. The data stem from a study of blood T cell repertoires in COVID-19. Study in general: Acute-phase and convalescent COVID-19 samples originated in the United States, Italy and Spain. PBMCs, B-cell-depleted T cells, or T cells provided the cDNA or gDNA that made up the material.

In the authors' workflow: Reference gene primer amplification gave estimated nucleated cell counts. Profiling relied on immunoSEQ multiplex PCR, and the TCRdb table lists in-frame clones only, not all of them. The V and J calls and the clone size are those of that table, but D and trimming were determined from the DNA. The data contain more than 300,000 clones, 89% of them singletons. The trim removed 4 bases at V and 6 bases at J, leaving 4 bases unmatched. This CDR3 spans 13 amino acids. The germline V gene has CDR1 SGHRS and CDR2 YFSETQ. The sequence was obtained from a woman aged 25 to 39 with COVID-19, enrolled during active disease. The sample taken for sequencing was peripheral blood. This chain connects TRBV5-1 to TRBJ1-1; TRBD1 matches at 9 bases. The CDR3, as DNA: TGCGCCAGCAGCGGGGGACAGGGCGCTGAAGCTTTCTTT. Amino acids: CASSGGQGAEAFF.